Shown below are 19 T cell receptor beta chains from a single sample sequenced in a study of T cells expressing NK-cell markers. Reanalyzing the 5' RACE reads, TCRdb keeps one entry per CDR3 protein, without DNA. The specimen's table records over 150,000 distinct CDR3 sequences. The sample was blood T cells: a sorted CD56 or NKG2C T cell subset, CD4+ or CD8+ T cells, or bulk PBMC T cells (not recorded which). The receptors come from a woman aged 45-65 years in good health.

The chain carries TRBV7-2 and TRBJ1-3. Germline values: CDR1 SGHTA, CDR2 FQGNSA. CDR3 length: 15 residues. CDR3 protein: CASSPRRTSGNTIYF.

The chain has TRBV11-2 and TRBJ2-1. The CDR3 runs 16 residues. Germline-derived CDR1 and CDR2 are SGHAT and FQNNGV. Here the CDR3 reads CASSLDKNPKYNEQFF.

The CDR3: CASSLGAGGPQSYEQYF. This chain links TRBV7-6 with TRBJ2-7; TCRdb reports TRBD2, a call that lacks DNA to check it against. This CDR3 region has 17 residues. Germline V gene sequence: CDR1 SGHVS, CDR2 FNYEAQ.

The chain has TRBV29-1 and TRBJ2-7. This CDR3 spans 11 amino acids. Germline V gene lookup returns CDR1 SQVTM and CDR2 ANQGSEA. CDR3 amino acids: CSVDTYYEQYF.

The chain has TRBV14 and TRBJ2-1; there is no DNA to check the TCRdb D call of TRBD2. The CDR3 loop spans 16 amino acids. Germline V gives CDR1 SGHDN, CDR2 FVKESK. The chain's CDR3 is CASSQVEGGSYNEQFF. Combining the CDR3 with reference TRBV14 and TRBJ2-1 gives the whole variable domain EAGVTQFPSHSVIEKGQTVTLRCDPISGHDNLYWYRRVMGKEIKFLLHFVKESKQDESGMPNNRFLAERTGGTYSTLKVQPAELEDSGVYFCASSQVEGGSYNEQFFGPGTRLTVL.

The rearrangement joins TRBV5-6 to TRBJ1-4; the TCRdb call, TRBD1, lacks DNA for checking. Germline V gene sequence: CDR1 SGHDT, CDR2 YYEEEE. This CDR3 contains 15 residues. The CDR3 sequence is CASSLSGTTNEKLFF.

V is TRBV10-1 and J is TRBJ2-7. Germline V gene lookup returns CDR1 WNHNN and CDR2 SYGVQD (reference sequence). The CDR3 is 12 amino acids. CDR3 amino acids: CASRRGVYEQYF.

The CDR3 spells CASSPHPGGAEPQHF. The chain joins TRBV4-1 to TRBJ1-5; TCRdb reports TRBD1, a call that lacks DNA to check it against. The CDR3 loop spans 15 amino acids. Per the germline V gene, CDR1 is MGHRA and CDR2 is YSYEKL.

The chain combines TRBV20-1 with TRBJ2-1; TCRdb's assignment of TRBD1 cannot be checked, as there is no DNA. The CDR3 runs 13 residues. Germline values: CDR1 DFQATT, CDR2 SNEGSKA (reference sequence). The CDR3 protein is CSAQGISYNEQFF.

The chain has TRBV27 and TRBJ2-3; TCRdb proposes TRBD1, but this gene call is untestable without DNA. CDR3 length: 14 residues. The V gene's germline CDR1 is MNHEY and CDR2 SMNVEV (reference sequence). This CDR3 is CASSLQGGEDTQYF.

The V call is TRBV12-3 or TRBV12-4, the J call TRBJ2-5; TCRdb names TRBD2, which stays unverified in the absence of DNA. CDR3 length: 15 residues. The CDR3 sequence: CASSQTSGGQETQYF.

The chain uses TRBV18 and TRBJ1-1; absent DNA, TCRdb's TRBD1 call cannot be checked. Germline lookup yields CDR1 KGHSH and CDR2 LQKENI. The length of the CDR3 is 13 residues. The CDR3 loop is CASSLGPDTEAFF.

The CDR3: CASSRSGDGKYNEQFF. The chain employs TRBV12-3 or TRBV12-4 and TRBJ2-1; TCRdb's assignment of TRBD2 cannot be checked, as there is no DNA. The CDR3 contains 16 residues.

The rearrangement uses TRBV6-2 or TRBV6-3 and TRBJ2-5; with no DNA, the TCRdb D assignment of TRBD2 cannot be verified. This CDR3 has 14 residues. Germline lookup yields CDR1 MNHEY and CDR2 SVGEGT. CDR3 region: CASSLAGVQETQYF.

V usage is TRBV29-1 and J usage is TRBJ2-1; TCRdb picks TRBD2, but there is no DNA to check that call. Germline V gives CDR1 SQVTM, CDR2 ANQGSEA. The CDR3 runs to 14 residues. CDR3 amino acids: CSVEPGLAGVEQFF.

The chain recombines TRBV10-1 with TRBJ2-7; the D call from TCRdb, TRBD1, cannot be confirmed without DNA. The germline V gene has CDR1 WNHNN and CDR2 SYGVQD (reference sequence). The CDR3 sequence is 14 residues long. This chain's CDR3 is CASSDAGGAYEQYF.

The chain is built from TRBV9 and TRBJ2-1. The CDR3 loop spans 16 amino acids. In germline, CDR1 is SGDLS, CDR2 YYNGEE. CDR3 in amino acids: CASSVGALLTYNEQFF.

The V and J genes are TRBV4-1 and TRBJ2-3; TCRdb returns TRBD1, unconfirmable since there is no DNA. Germline V gene lookup returns CDR1 MGHRA and CDR2 YSYEKL. This CDR3 has 15 amino acids. The CDR3 loop is CASSQDSGGTDTQYF.

The chain links TRBV27 to TRBJ1-6; TCRdb calls TRBD1, which cannot be checked without DNA. The CDR3 covers 15 residues. Germline V gives CDR1 MNHEY, CDR2 SMNVEV (reference sequence). Here the CDR3 reads CASGTKDPYNSPLHF.